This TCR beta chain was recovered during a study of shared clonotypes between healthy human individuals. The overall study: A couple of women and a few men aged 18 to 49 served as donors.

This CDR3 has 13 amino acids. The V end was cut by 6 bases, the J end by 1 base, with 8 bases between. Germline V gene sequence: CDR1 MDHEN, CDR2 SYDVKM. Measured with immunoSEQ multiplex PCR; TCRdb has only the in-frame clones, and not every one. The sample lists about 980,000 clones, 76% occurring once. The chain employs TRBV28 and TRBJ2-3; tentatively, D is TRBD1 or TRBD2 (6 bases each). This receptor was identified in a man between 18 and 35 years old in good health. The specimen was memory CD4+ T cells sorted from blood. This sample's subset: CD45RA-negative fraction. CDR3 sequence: CASRGGGTDTQYF. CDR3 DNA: TGTGCCAGCAGGGGGGGCGGCACAGATACGCAGTATTTT.